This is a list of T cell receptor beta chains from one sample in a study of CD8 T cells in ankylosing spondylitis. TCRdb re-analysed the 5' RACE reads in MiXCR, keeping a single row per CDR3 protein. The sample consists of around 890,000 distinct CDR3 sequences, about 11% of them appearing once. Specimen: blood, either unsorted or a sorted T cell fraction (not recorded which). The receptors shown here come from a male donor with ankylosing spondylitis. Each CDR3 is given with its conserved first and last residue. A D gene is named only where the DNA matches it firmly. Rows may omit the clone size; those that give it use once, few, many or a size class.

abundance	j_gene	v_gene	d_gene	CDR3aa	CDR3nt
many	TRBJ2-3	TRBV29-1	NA	CSVAPGYTDTQYF	TGCAGCGTTGCGCCGGGGTACACAGATACGCAGTATTTT
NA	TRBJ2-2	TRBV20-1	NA	CSARVGGRSGELFF	TGCAGTGCTAGAGTGGGCGGACGGTCCGGGGAGCTGTTTTTT
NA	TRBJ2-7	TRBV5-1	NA	CASSLVTGGYYEQYF	TGCGCCAGCAGCTTGGTGACAGGAGGTTACTACGAGCAGTACTTC
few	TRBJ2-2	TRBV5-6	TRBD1	CASSLGTGLRNGELFF	TGTGCCAGCAGCTTGGGGACAGGTCTTAGGAACGGGGAGCTGTTTTTT
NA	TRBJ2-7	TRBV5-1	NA	CASSADRGPSGSMGYEQYF	TGCGCCAGCAGCGCTGACAGGGGGCCTAGCGGGAGCATGGGTTACGAGCAGTACTTC
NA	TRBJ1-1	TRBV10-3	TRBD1	CAIGAQGRGTEAFF	TGTGCCATCGGGGCACAGGGGAGGGGCACTGAAGCTTTCTTT
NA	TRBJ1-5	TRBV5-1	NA	CAGEGPPRSNQPQHF	TGCGCCGGCGAAGGACCCCCGCGTAGCAATCAGCCCCAGCATTTT
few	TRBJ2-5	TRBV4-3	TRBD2	CASSQAWVAGEETQYF	TGCGCCAGCAGCCAAGCCTGGGTAGCGGGAGAAGAGACCCAGTACTTC
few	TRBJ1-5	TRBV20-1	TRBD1	CSAKDRGTNQEPQHF	TGCAGTGCTAAGGACAGGGGGACAAATCAGGAGCCCCAGCATTTT
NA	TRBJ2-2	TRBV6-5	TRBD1	CASSFGQGLGLFF	TGTGCCAGCAGTTTCGGACAGGGGTTAGGGCTGTTTTTT
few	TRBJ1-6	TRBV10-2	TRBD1	CASWTGGSYNSPLHF	TGCGCCAGCTGGACAGGGGGCTCCTATAATTCACCCCTCCACTTT
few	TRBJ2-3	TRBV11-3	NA	CASSLGADRDQNTQYF	TGTGCCAGCAGCTTAGGGGCCGATCGAGATCAAAATACGCAGTATTTT
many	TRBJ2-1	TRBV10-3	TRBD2	CAISGLAGDFAYNEQFF	TGTGCCATCAGTGGACTAGCGGGAGATTTCGCCTACAATGAGCAGTTCTTC
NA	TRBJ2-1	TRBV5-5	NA	CASSNSNLRNEQFF	TGTGCCAGCAGTAACTCTAACCTCCGGAATGAGCAGTTCTTC
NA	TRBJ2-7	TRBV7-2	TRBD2	CASSSSSTSGEQYF	TGTGCCAGCAGCTCTAGTTCGACTAGCGGCGAGCAGTACTTC
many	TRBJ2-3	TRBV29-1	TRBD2	CSVTAGAGTDTQYF	TGCAGCGTTACAGCGGGAGCGGGCACAGATACGCAGTATTTT
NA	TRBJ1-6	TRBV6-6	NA	CASSYSTDSPLHF	TGTGCCAGCAGTTACTCGACTGATTCACCCCTCCACTTT
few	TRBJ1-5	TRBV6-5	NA	CASSYSSAEQPQHF	TGTGCCAGCAGTTACTCGAGTGCCGAACAGCCCCAGCATTTT
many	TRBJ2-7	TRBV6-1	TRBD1	CASSPQGSSTYEQYF	TGTGCCAGCAGCCCACAGGGGTCTTCGACCTACGAGCAGTACTTC
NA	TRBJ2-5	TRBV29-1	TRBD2	CSVQSLAGEETQYF	TGCAGCGTTCAAAGCCTAGCGGGGGAAGAGACCCAGTACTTC
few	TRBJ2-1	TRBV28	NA	CASERTANNEQFF	TGTGCCAGTGAACGGACAGCAAACAATGAGCAGTTCTTC
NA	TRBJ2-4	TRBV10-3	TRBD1	CAISESSSRGRDIQYF	TGTGCCATCAGTGAGTCGAGTAGCAGGGGGAGAGACATTCAGTACTTC
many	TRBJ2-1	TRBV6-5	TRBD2	CASSYRLAGGNEQFF	TGTGCCAGCAGTTATCGACTAGCGGGAGGCAATGAGCAGTTCTTC